This T cell receptor (beta chain) is from a study of T cell clonality in common variable immunodeficiency. The method was immunoSEQ multiplex PCR; TCRdb's version includes in-frame clones alone and lacks a portion of them. This repertoire holds around 29,000 clones, and none appear only once. There are many counts of this clone. The read terminates 3 residues before the CDR3 end, so the remaining end is supplied by the germline J gene. Germline-derived CDR1 and CDR2 are MNHEY and SVGEGT. V shed 0 bases and J 4 bases; nucleotides not matched to a gene: 5. The CDR3 sequence is 16 residues long. The source is a person aged 18-70 years in good health. Sequenced sample: peripheral blood mononuclear cells. V gene TRBV6-2 or TRBV6-3 combines with J gene TRBJ2-1; 8 positions agree with TRBD2. The CDR3 loop reads CASSYSSGGRYNEQFF. The covered CDR3 bases are TGTGCCAGCAGTTACTCGAGCGGGGGAAGATACAATGAG.